Presented here are 2 T cell receptor beta chains from one specimen sequenced in a study of T cells in Graves' hyperthyroidism and ophthalmopathy. RNA transcripts served as the template for amplifying TCR beta CDR3 regions. In the first-round RT-PCR of the TCR CDR3, the HTBI primer set was used. A single record per CDR3 protein comes from TCRdb applying MiXCR to the multiplex PCR reads. The sample lists a few hundred thousand distinct CDR3 sequences; 15% to 20% were seen once. Sequencing was carried out using blood. The receptors come from a young man with Graves' ophthalmopathy.

This clonotype was counted ten times or more. The genes are TRBV3-1 and TRBJ2-7, with TRBD2 matching over 9 bases. The J segment lost 2 bases and the V segment lost 5 bases, leaving 7 bases of the junction unmatched. Germline V CDR1 and CDR2: LGHDT, YNNKEL (reference sequence). The CDR3 extends over 15 amino acids. In DNA form, the CDR3 reads TGTGCCAGCAGCGAACGCGGGGGGGCCGCCTACGAGCAGTACTTC. It is translated as CASSERGGAAYEQYF.

This clonotype was counted ten times or more. The chain couples TRBV6-1 to TRBJ1-4; D unresolved. This CDR3 comprises 16 residues. V lost 6 bases and J lost 0, with 14 bases in between. Germline V gives CDR1 MNHNS, CDR2 SASEGT. This CDR3 reads CASRRGVLATNEKLFF. The CDR3 DNA follows: TGTGCCAGCAGACGCGGGGTCCTAGCAACTAATGAAAAACTGTTTTTT.